The 27 T cell receptor beta chains reported below all come from one sample, sequenced in a study of blood T cell repertoires in COVID-19 (dated by TCRdb to 2018 to 2020). Receptor amplification or capture employed the immunoSEQ multiplex PCR assay. TCRdb obtained this table from immuneACCESS and retained in-frame rearrangements with V and J assigned. These tables miss some clones; where compared with another copy, unresolved V genes account for less than half of the shortfall, and the remainder is unexplained. The sample contains 250,000 to 300,000 clones, about 86% of them found a single time. Together, the top ten hold roughly 13% of the sample. Material: peripheral blood. The receptors originated from a woman aged 70-85 years with COVID-19, enrolled during active disease.

Only one count was recorded for this clone. This chain links TRBV9 with TRBJ2-1; 8 positions agree with TRBD2. Trimming cost V 6 bases and J 2 bases; bases outside gene matches: 7. Looked up from germline, CDR1 is SGDLS and CDR2 is YYNGEE. The CDR3 totals 15 residues. CDR3 nucleotides: TGTGCCAGCAACCGTGGCGGGGGGACCTACAATGAGCAGTTCTTC. Residues: CASNRGGGTYNEQFF. Together with reference TRBV9 and TRBJ2-1, the CDR3 gives the full variable domain: DSGVTQTPKHLITATGQRVTLRCSPRSGDLSVYWYQQSLDQGLQFLIQYYNGEERAKGNILERFSAQQFPDLHSELNLSSLELGDSALYFCASNRGGGTYNEQFFGPGTRLTVL.

The chain joins TRBV2 to TRBJ2-1; 10 bases line up with TRBD1. Germline loops: CDR1 SNHLY, CDR2 FYNNEI. The CDR3 covers 16 residues. V lost 1 base and J lost 8; bases outside the gene matches: 8. The CDR3 spells CASSEGLTGGVDEQFF. CDR3 nucleotide sequence: TGTGCCAGCAGTGAAGGACTGACAGGGGGCGTAGATGAGCAGTTCTTC. Drawing the rest from reference TRBV2 and TRBJ2-1, the complete variable domain is EPEVTQTPSHQVTQMGQEVILRCVPISNHLYFYWYRQILGQKVEFLVSFYNNEISEKSEIFDDQFSVERPDGSNFTLKIRSTKLEDSAMYFCASSEGLTGGVDEQFFGPGTRLTVL.

This chain joins TRBV27 and TRBJ2-5; 7 bases match TRBD2. The trim removed 6 bases at V and 1 base at J, leaving 11 bases unmatched. This CDR3 contains 16 residues. CDR1 is MNHEY and CDR2 is SMNVEV in the germline V gene (reference sequence). CDR3: CASSLSSGGAQETQYF. The DNA for the CDR3 is TGTGCCAGCAGCCTCTCTAGCGGCGGGGCCCAAGAGACCCAGTACTTC.

The chain is built from TRBV3-1 (or the pseudogene TRBV3-2) and TRBJ2-3; perhaps TRBD2 as D (7 bases). V was cut by 2 bases and J by 0 bases, with 21 bases left in between. Germline V gene sequence: CDR1 LGHDT, CDR2 YNNKEL (reference sequence). The CDR3 extends over 19 amino acids. CDR3 bases: TGTGCCAGCAGCCAACCGTGGGGGGGGCCTGATATAAGCACAGATACGCAGTATTTT. Its translation: CASSQPWGGPDISTDTQYF.

A few counts support this clone. The J gene is TRBJ1-5, the V gene TRBV19; no clear D. There are 15 residues in the CDR3. Germline CDR1 is LNHDA and CDR2 is SQIVND (reference sequence). CDR3: CAGGGLQNQGQPQHF. DNA of the CDR3: TGTGCGGGTGGAGGTTTACAAAATCAAGGTCAGCCCCAGCATTTT.

The chain employs TRBV7-3 and TRBJ2-3, with 8 bases fitting TRBD2. The CDR3 has 14 residues. V dropped 4 bases and J dropped 6; count of bases not matched to a gene: 6. Germline V gene sequence: CDR1 SGHTA, CDR2 FQGTGA. CDR3 loop: CASSSKIAGDTQYF. CDR3 sequence (DNA): TGTGCCAGCAGCTCCAAGATAGCGGGGGATACGCAGTATTTT.

The chain has TRBV2 and TRBJ2-3; 9 bases line up with TRBD1. V was pared by 7 bases and J by 6 bases, with 2 bases of the junction left unmatched. Germline V CDR1 and CDR2: SNHLY, FYNNEI. The CDR3 loop spans 12 amino acids. In nucleotides, the CDR3 is TGTGCCAGCAAGGACAGGGGCGATACGCAGTATTTT. Its protein product is CASKDRGDTQYF.

This chain links TRBV18 with TRBJ1-2; D might be TRBD1 (5 bases). The CDR3 sequence is 13 residues long. CDR1 is KGHSH and CDR2 is LQKENI in the germline V gene. The germline V and J ends were trimmed by 2 bases and 7 bases, with 11 bases remaining between them. The CDR3 loop reads CASSPARDAGYTF. DNA for the CDR3: TGTGCCAGCTCACCAGCCAGGGATGCTGGCTACACCTTC.

This chain joins TRBV27 and TRBJ1-2; the D gene is possibly TRBD1 (5 bases). Germline V gene sequence: CDR1 MNHEY, CDR2 SMNVEV (reference sequence). The CDR3 length is 13 residues. V was clipped by 8 bases and J by 6 bases, with 16 bases between them. This chain's CDR3 is CASGRPGLDGYTF. CDR3 nucleotides: TGTGCCAGCGGTAGGCCAGGGCTCGATGGCTACACCTTC.

The chain combines TRBV5-1 with TRBJ2-3; 9 bases fit TRBD2. Germline lookup yields CDR1 SGHRS and CDR2 YFSETQ. The CDR3 sequence is 16 residues long. Unmatched junction bases numbered 10, after V lost 3 bases and J lost 5 bases. CDR3: CASSSLVFSGGDTQYF. CDR3 DNA: TGCGCCAGCAGCTCCCTGGTGTTTAGCGGGGGAGATACGCAGTATTTT.

The chain uses TRBV2 and TRBJ1-6, with TRBD1 identical over 7 bases. V trimming: 0 bases; J trimming: 7 bases; junction bases outside the gene matches: 6. CDR3 length equals 16 residues. Germline values: CDR1 SNHLY, CDR2 FYNNEI. The CDR3 DNA sequence: TGTGCCAGCAGTGAAGCGGAGGGGGCTGGCAATTCACCCCTCCACTTT. Its protein is CASSEAEGAGNSPLHF.

The chain carries TRBV6-5 and TRBJ1-2; no clear D. V lost 0 bases and J 0 bases, leaving 11 bases between the germline ends. CDR1 is MNHEY, CDR2 SVGAGI, per germline. The CDR3 runs to 16 residues. The CDR3 spells CASSYSIRTANYGYTF. The CDR3 DNA sequence: TGTGCCAGCAGTTACTCGATACGGACTGCTAACTATGGCTACACCTTC.

V usage is TRBV7-2 and J usage is TRBJ2-5; 11 bases line up with TRBD2. This CDR3 is built from 14 residues. Germline V gene lookup returns CDR1 SGHTA and CDR2 FQGNSA. The junction had 1 base not matched to a gene; V was cut back by 3 bases and J by 4 bases. The CDR3 here is CASSLGLAVETQYF. The DNA of the CDR3 is TGTGCCAGCAGCTTGGGACTAGCGGTAGAGACCCAGTACTTC.

This rearrangement joins TRBV5-6 to TRBJ2-5, with a tentative D call TRBD2 (6 bases). V lost 0 bases, J lost 5 bases, and 8 bases lay in between. The CDR3 contains 13 residues. Germline loops: CDR1 SGHDT, CDR2 YYEEEE. The CDR3 sequence is CASSLVRGETQYF. The CDR3 DNA reads TGTGCCAGCAGCTTGGTTCGGGGGGAGACCCAGTACTTC.

The chain carries TRBV11-3 and TRBJ2-3, with 9 positions matching TRBD1. J lost 2 bases, V lost 5 bases, and 8 bases had no gene match. The germline CDR1 and CDR2 sequences are SGHNT and YENEEA. This CDR3 spans 16 amino acids. The DNA of the CDR3 is TGTGCCAGCAGCCCCGGGGACAGGGTTTTCACAGATACGCAGTATTTT. Protein sequence: CASSPGDRVFTDTQYF.

The CDR3: CASREGTGGAREKLFF. The CDR3 nucleotides are TGCGCCAGCAGGGAGGGAACAGGGGGCGCACGTGAAAAACTGTTTTTT. The rearrangement links TRBV5-1 to TRBJ1-4, with 9 bases identical to TRBD1. This CDR3 region has 16 residues. Trimming removed 5 bases from V and 7 bases from J; junction bases left unmatched: 12. Germline CDR1 SGHRS, CDR2 YFSETQ.

The CDR3 DNA sequence: TGTGCCAGCAGTTTTGGGACTACCCTCCATACGCAGTATTTT. Its translation: CASSFGTTLHTQYF. The gene calls are TRBV28 and TRBJ2-3, with TRBD2 identical over 7 bases. The germline gives CDR1 MDHEN, CDR2 SYDVKM. Trimming at V came to 3 bases and at J to 7 bases, leaving 7 bases not matched to a gene. The CDR3 is 14 residues long.

The chain's CDR3 is CASSFRRDKDNEQFF. The DNA for the CDR3 is TGTGCCAGCAGTTTTAGAAGAGACAAAGACAATGAGCAGTTCTTC. The genes are TRBV27 and TRBJ2-1, with D unresolved. V lost 3 bases to trimming and J lost 5 bases, with 14 bases between them. Germline V CDR1 and CDR2: MNHEY, SMNVEV (reference sequence). This CDR3 has 15 amino acids.

V and J are TRBV7-8 and TRBJ2-7; D possibly corresponds to TRBD1 (6 bases). The CDR3 runs to 12 residues. Germline V CDR1 and CDR2: SGHVS, FQNEAQ. V lost 8 bases and J 4 bases, leaving 12 bases between the germline ends. The CDR3 DNA follows: TGTGCCAGCTCTCTCAGGGGTTACGAGCAGTACTTC. Protein sequence: CASSLRGYEQYF.

The chain is built from TRBV4-2 and TRBJ2-5; 7 positions match TRBD2. The CDR3 has 17 amino acids. Germline V gene sequence: CDR1 LGHNA, CDR2 YNFKEQ. V lost 0 bases and J lost 0; bases outside the gene matches: 7. CDR3 region: CASSQEYSGVYQETQYF. The CDR3 DNA sequence: TGTGCCAGCAGCCAAGAATACAGCGGGGTGTACCAAGAGACCCAGTACTTC.

This chain uses TRBV6-5 with TRBJ2-6; D ambiguous. Germline CDR1 and CDR2: MNHEY and SVGAGI. CDR3 length: 16 residues. Trimming pared 2 bases from V and 1 base from J, leaving 9 bases between. This CDR3 reads CASSYLEVSGANVLTF. DNA of the CDR3: TGTGCCAGCAGTTACCTCGAGGTTTCTGGGGCCAACGTCCTGACTTTC.

V and J are TRBV2 and TRBJ2-2; 8 nucleotides align to TRBD1. Germline CDR1 and CDR2: SNHLY and FYNNEI. This CDR3 contains 12 residues. J gave up 4 bases and V 8 bases, and 0 bases lay outside the gene matches. The CDR3 sequence is CASQGATGELFF. CDR3 nucleotide sequence: TGTGCCAGCCAGGGGGCCACCGGGGAGCTGTTTTTT.

CDR3 DNA sequence: TGTGCCAGCTTTACTGGACAGGGGGCGTTAGGGGGCTACACCTTC. It codes for CASFTGQGALGGYTF. The gene calls are TRBV2 and TRBJ1-2; 11 positions agree with TRBD1. The CDR3 is 15 amino acids. The V gene's germline CDR1 is SNHLY and CDR2 FYNNEI. The V and J ends lost 8 bases and 8 bases, in that order; junction bases with no gene match: 13.

The chain joins TRBV5-1 to TRBJ2-7; maybe TRBD1 (7 bases). CDR1 SGHRS and CDR2 YFSETQ come from the germline V gene. V lost 0 bases to trimming and J lost 4 bases, with 11 bases between them. The CDR3 has 14 amino acids. CDR3 sequence (DNA): TGCGCCAGCAGCTTGGCCCCAGGGGGGTACGAGCAGTACTTC. Its protein product is CASSLAPGGYEQYF.

The chain uses TRBV6-2 or TRBV6-3 and TRBJ2-5; D gene unclear. The CDR3 sequence is 11 residues long. Per the germline V gene, CDR1 is MNHEY and CDR2 is SVGEGT. V was shortened by 2 bases and J by 5 bases, with 3 bases between the two germline ends. In nucleotides, the CDR3 is TGTGCCAGCAGTTACCTGGAGACCCAGTACTTC. This sequence encodes CASSYLETQYF.

This chain links TRBV6-2 or TRBV6-3 with TRBJ1-5; 8 bases fit TRBD1. V dropped 0 bases and J dropped 7; count of bases not matched to a gene: 17. CDR3 size: 19 residues. Germline V gene lookup returns CDR1 MNHEY and CDR2 SVGEGT. CDR3 bases: TGTGCCAGCAGTTACTCCTTACTACCCGGACAGGGAGGCGAACAGCCCCAGCATTTT. Translated: CASSYSLLPGQGGEQPQHF.

CDR3 DNA sequence: TGTGCCAGCAGGAGGGGGCCGGACACTGAAGCTTTCTTT. It is translated as CASRRGPDTEAFF. The chain employs TRBV7-2 and TRBJ1-1; 7 bases line up with TRBD1. Losses at the gene ends were 6 bases for V and 3 bases for J; bases not matched to a gene: 4. CDR1 is SGHTA, CDR2 FQGNSA, per germline. The CDR3 is made up of 13 amino acids.